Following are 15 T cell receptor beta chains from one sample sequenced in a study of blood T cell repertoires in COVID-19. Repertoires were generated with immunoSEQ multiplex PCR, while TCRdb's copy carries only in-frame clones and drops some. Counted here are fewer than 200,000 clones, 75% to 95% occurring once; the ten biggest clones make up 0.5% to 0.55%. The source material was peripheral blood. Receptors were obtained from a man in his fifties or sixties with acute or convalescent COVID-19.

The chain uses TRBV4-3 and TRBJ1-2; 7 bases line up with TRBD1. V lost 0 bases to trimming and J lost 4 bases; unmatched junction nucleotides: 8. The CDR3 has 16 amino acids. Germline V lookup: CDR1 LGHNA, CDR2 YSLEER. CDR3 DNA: TGCGCCAGCAGCCAAGATAAGGGACAGCCTATCTATGGCTACACCTTC. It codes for CASSQDKGQPIYGYTF.

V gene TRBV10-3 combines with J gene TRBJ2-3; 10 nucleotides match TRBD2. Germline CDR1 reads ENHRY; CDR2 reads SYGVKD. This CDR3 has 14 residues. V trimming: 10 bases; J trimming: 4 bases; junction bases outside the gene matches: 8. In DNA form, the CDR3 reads TGTGCCACCGACAGCGGGAGGGGCCCAGATACGCAGTATTTT. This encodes CATDSGRGPDTQYF.

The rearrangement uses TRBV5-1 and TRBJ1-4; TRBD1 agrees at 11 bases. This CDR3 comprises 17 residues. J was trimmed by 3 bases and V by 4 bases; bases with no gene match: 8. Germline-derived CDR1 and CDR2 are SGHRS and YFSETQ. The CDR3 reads CASSLRTGGTSNEKLFF. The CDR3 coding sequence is TGCGCCAGCAGCCTGCGGACAGGGGGCACATCTAATGAAAAACTGTTTTTT.

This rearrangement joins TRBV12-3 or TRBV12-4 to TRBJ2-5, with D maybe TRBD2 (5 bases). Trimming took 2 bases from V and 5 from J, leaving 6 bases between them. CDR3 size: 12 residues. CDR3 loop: CASSLWRETQYF. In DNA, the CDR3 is TGTGCCAGCAGTTTATGGAGGGAGACCCAGTACTTC.

The DNA of the CDR3 is TGTGCCAGCAGCTTACAACAGGGGTTCAATCAGCCCCAGCATTTT. Its translation is CASSLQQGFNQPQHF. The chain joins TRBV7-6 to TRBJ1-5; 7 bases map to TRBD1. Germline lookup yields CDR1 SGHVS and CDR2 FNYEAQ. The CDR3 is made up of 15 amino acids. J was trimmed by 3 bases and V by 2 bases; bases with no gene match: 4.

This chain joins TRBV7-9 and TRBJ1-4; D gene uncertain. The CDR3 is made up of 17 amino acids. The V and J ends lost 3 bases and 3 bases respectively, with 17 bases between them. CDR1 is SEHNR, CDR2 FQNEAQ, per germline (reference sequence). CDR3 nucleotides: TGTGCCAGCAGCTTCGGGAAGACCCCCTCGGCTAATGAAAAACTGTTTTTT. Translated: CASSFGKTPSANEKLFF.

CDR3 in amino acids: CASNEVSGRSYEQYF. The CDR3 DNA follows: TGTGCCAGCAATGAGGTTAGCGGGAGGTCCTACGAGCAGTACTTC. The chain has TRBV2 and TRBJ2-7, with 10 bases matching TRBD2. V was pared by 7 bases and J by 1 base, with 7 bases of the junction left unmatched. The CDR3 runs 15 residues. The germline V gene has CDR1 SNHLY and CDR2 FYNNEI.

The CDR3 loop is CASSVVYSNQPQHF. DNA of the CDR3: TGTGCCAGCAGCGTCGTCTATAGCAATCAGCCCCAGCATTTT. The V gene is TRBV9, the J gene TRBJ1-5; D is uncertain. Trimming pared 2 bases from V and 0 bases from J, leaving 6 bases between. The CDR3 consists of 14 residues. From germline, CDR1 is SGDLS and CDR2 YYNGEE.

The CDR3 spells CASRGANTEAFF. The CDR3 bases are TGTGCCAGCAGGGGGGCGAACACTGAAGCTTTCTTT. The chain is built from TRBV7-9 and TRBJ1-1; possible D gene TRBD1, 6 bases. CDR1 and CDR2 (germline): SEHNR, FQNEAQ (reference sequence). The V end lost 6 bases, the J end lost 1 base, and 6 bases lay between the germline ends. This CDR3 has 12 amino acids.

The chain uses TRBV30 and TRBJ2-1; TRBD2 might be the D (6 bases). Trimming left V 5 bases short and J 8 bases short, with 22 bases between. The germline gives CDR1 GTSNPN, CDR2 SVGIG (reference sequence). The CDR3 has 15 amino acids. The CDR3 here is CAWAGGGMVSDEQFF. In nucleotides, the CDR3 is TGTGCCTGGGCGGGTGGCGGGATGGTGAGCGATGAGCAGTTCTTC.

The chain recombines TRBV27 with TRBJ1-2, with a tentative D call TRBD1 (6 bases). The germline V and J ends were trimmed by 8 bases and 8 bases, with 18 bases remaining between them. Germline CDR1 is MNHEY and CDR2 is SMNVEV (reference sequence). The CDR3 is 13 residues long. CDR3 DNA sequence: TGTGCCAGCGCGCAACAGGGCCTTCGGGGCTACACCTTC. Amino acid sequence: CASAQQGLRGYTF.

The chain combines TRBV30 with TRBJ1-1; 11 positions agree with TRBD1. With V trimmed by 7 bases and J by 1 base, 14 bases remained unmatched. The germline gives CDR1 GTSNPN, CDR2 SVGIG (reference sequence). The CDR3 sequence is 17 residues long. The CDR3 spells CAYESGTGGVTNTEAFF. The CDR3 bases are TGTGCCTACGAATCCGGGACAGGGGGTGTAACGAACACTGAAGCTTTCTTT.

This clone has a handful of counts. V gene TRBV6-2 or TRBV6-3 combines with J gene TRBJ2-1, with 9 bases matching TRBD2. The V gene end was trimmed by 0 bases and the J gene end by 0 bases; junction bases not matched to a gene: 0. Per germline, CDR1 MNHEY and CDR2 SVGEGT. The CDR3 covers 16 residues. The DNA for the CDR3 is TGTGCCAGCAGTTACTCGCGGGGGGGCTCCTACAATGAGCAGTTCTTC. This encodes CASSYSRGGSYNEQFF.

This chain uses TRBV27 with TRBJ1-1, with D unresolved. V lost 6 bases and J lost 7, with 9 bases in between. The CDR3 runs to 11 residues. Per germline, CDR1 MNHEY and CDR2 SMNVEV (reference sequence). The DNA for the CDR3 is TGTGCCAGCAGGAAACATGGTGAAGCTTTCTTT. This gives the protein CASRKHGEAFF.

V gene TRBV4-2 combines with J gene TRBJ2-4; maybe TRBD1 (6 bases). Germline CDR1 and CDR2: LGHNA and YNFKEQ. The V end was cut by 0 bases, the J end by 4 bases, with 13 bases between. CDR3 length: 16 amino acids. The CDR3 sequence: CASSQDLGQKKNIQYF. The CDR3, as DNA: TGTGCCAGCAGCCAAGATCTAGGACAGAAGAAAAACATTCAGTACTTC.